The entry below describes one TCR beta chain. TCRdb's copy holds only in-frame clones and misses some; the assay was immunoSEQ multiplex PCR. The repertoire has roughly 7,100 clones, 70% of them found once; the top ten carry 15% to 20%. This entry is derived from a study of T cell repertoires in ileal Crohn's disease. Study as a whole: Postoperative therapy was given to about half: about 11 thiopurines, around 18 anti-TNF agents.

This CDR3 is built from 13 residues. CDR1 and CDR2 from the germline V gene are SGHTA and FQGNSA. The V gene lost 5 bases and the J gene lost 3 bases, with 7 bases spanning the gap. Adults with ileal or ileocolonic Crohn's disease and an indication for resection were eligible. The clonotype was recovered from an adult with Crohn's disease. The chain recombines TRBV7-2 with TRBJ1-4, with unresolved D. Sequencing input: ileal tissue. In DNA, the CDR3 is TGTGCCAGCAGCCTTGCGGCTAATGAAAAACTGTTTTTT. Its protein product is CASSLAANEKLFF.